Below are 6 T cell receptor beta chains sequenced from a single sample in a study of T cell responses to AZD1222 COVID-19 vaccine (dated by TCRdb to the early 2020s). In light of the paper, this sample's time point label describes: baseline before first vaccination. Libraries were made using the immunoSEQ multiplex PCR assay. Here the immuneACCESS table is served through TCRdb, limited to in-frame sequences with V and J called. Missing clones are a known gap in these copies; in checked studies unresolved V genes cover under half, and the rest lacks a known reason. The sample data list roughly 97,000 clones, and roughly 90% of these were observed just once. The top ten clonotypes cover approximately 7.5% of the sample. The material was peripheral blood, obtained on day 0 of AZD1222 vaccination. These receptors were taken from an adult in good health.

CDR3: CASSAHRGRDQPQHF. The CDR3 DNA reads as TGTGCCAGTAGTGCACACAGGGGGCGCGATCAGCCCCAGCATTTT. The rearrangement links TRBV19 to TRBJ1-5, with 9 bases aligning to TRBD1. CDR1 and CDR2 from the germline V gene are LNHDA and SQIVND (reference sequence). The CDR3 sequence is 15 residues long. V lost 5 bases and J lost 5; bases outside the gene matches: 7.

The chain employs TRBV29-1 and TRBJ1-1, with D uncertain. Trimming removed 0 bases from V and 1 base from J, with 9 bases in between. The CDR3 is 14 residues long. CDR1 and CDR2 from the germline V gene are SQVTM and ANQGSEA. The CDR3 coding sequence is TGCAGCGTTGAAGAAAGCTGGGGGAACACTGAAGCTTTCTTT. Its protein is CSVEESWGNTEAFF.

The chain links TRBV3-1 (or the pseudogene TRBV3-2) to TRBJ2-7; D is possibly TRBD2 (6 bases). Germline V gene sequence: CDR1 LGHDT, CDR2 YNNKEL (reference sequence). This CDR3 is built from 15 residues. V lost 4 bases and J lost 2, with 15 bases in between. Written as DNA, the CDR3 is TGTGCCAGCAGCCCCCGACGCGGGGTCACCTACGAGCAGTACTTC. Its protein is CASSPRRGVTYEQYF.

This chain links TRBV6-2 or TRBV6-3 with TRBJ1-2; 8 bases are shared with TRBD1. Germline values: CDR1 MNHEY, CDR2 SVGEGT. The V segment lost 5 bases and the J segment 1 base; nucleotides outside the gene matches: 6. This CDR3 is built from 15 residues. As DNA, the CDR3 is TGTGCCAGCAGTCCATGGACAGGGATTAACTATGGCTACACCTTC. This codes for CASSPWTGINYGYTF.

The chain couples TRBV7-9 to TRBJ1-6; D might be TRBD1 (6 bases). V shed 5 bases and J shed 3 bases, with 8 bases lying between them. Germline V CDR1 and CDR2: SEHNR, FQNEAQ (reference sequence). The CDR3 length is 14 residues. CDR3 bases: TGTGCCAGCAGCGAGGACAGCTATAATTCACCCCTCCACTTT. It yields the protein CASSEDSYNSPLHF.

The chain is built from TRBV7-3 and TRBJ2-3; D perhaps matches TRBD2 (6 bases). The V end lost 5 bases, the J end lost 0 bases, and 18 bases lay between the germline ends. CDR3 size: 17 residues. In germline, CDR1 is SGHTA, CDR2 FQGTGA. CDR3 nucleotide sequence: TGTGCCAGCAGCCCATGGGGTGGCGGGGATAGCACAGATACGCAGTATTTT. It translates to CASSPWGGGDSTDTQYF.